This TCR beta chain emerged from a study of blood T cell repertoires in COVID-19. Study summary: Sites across the United States, Italy and Spain contributed samples from acute and convalescent COVID-19. From T cells, B-cell-depleted T cells, or PBMCs came the material, which was cDNA or gDNA.

In the original analysis: Amplification of reference gene primers was used by the study to estimate nucleated cell counts. TCRdb keeps only in-frame clones here, not all; method: immunoSEQ multiplex PCR. The V and J calls and clone size were taken over from that table, and D and trimming were inferred from the DNA. The sample includes more than 150,000 clones, over 80% of them seen just once. Per germline, CDR1 MDHEN and CDR2 SYDVKM. The CDR3 spans 16 residues. V shed 7 bases and J 4 bases; nucleotides not matched to a gene: 5. The sample comprised peripheral blood. The clonotype was recovered from an older woman with acute or convalescent COVID-19. The rearrangement joins TRBV28 to TRBJ2-1; TRBD2 matches at 15 bases. The CDR3 sequence: CASTGTSGGIYNEQFF. CDR3 bases: TGTGCCAGCACTGGGACTAGCGGGGGGATTTACAATGAGCAGTTCTTC. The whole variable domain, remainder taken from reference TRBV28 and TRBJ2-1, is DVKVTQSSRYLVKRTGEKVFLECVQDMDHENMFWYRQDPGLGLRLIYFSYDVKMKEKGDIPEGYSVSREKKERFSLILESASTNQTSMYLCASTGTSGGIYNEQFFGPGTRLTVL.